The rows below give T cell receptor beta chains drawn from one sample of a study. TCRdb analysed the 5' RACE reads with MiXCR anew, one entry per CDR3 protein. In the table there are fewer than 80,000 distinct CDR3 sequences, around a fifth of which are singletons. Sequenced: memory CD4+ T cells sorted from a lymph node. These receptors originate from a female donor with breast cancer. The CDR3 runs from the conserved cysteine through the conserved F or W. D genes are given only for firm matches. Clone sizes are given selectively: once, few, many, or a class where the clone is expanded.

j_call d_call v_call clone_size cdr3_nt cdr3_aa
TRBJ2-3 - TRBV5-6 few TGTGCCAGCAGCCGCGAACCGGCAAGAACAGATACGCAGTATTTT CASSREPARTDTQYF
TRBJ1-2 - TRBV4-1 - TGCGCCAGCAGCCAAGACTGGACAGTAGCTAACTATGGCTACACCTTC CASSQDWTVANYGYTF
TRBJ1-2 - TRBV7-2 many TGTGCCAGCAGCTTAGAGGTCCAAAGTACCTATGGCTACACCTTC CASSLEVQSTYGYTF
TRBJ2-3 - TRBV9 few TGTGCCAGCAGCGTAGGCAGGGCGACAGATACGCAGTATTTT CASSVGRATDTQYF
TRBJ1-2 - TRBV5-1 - TGCGCCAGCAGCTTGGGGGCAGGGAGGTACTATGGCTACACCTTC CASSLGAGRYYGYTF
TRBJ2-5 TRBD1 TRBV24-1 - TGTGCCACCAGTGATTTGGGGACAGGGAGTGCCACTGGGACCCAGTACTTC CATSDLGTGSATGTQYF
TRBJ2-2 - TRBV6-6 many TGTGCCTCCCTACCAGAGGGCCGGTCCGGGGAGCTGTTTTTT CASLPEGRSGELFF
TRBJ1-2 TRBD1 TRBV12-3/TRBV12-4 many TGTGCCAGCAGGTCCCCAGGGGGAGGGGGCGGCTACACCTTC CASRSPGGGGGYTF
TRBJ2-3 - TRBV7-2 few TGTGCCAGCAGCCCAAGAAAGGGAGGAGATACGCAGTATTTT CASSPRKGGDTQYF
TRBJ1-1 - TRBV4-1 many TGCGCCAGCAGCCCTAGATGGAGAGACACTGAAGCTTTCTTT CASSPRWRDTEAFF
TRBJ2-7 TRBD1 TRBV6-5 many TGTGCCAGCCTTCGGACAGGCTCCTACGAGCAGTACTTC CASLRTGSYEQYF
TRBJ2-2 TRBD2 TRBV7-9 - TGTGCCAGCAGCGCCAGCGGGACCGGGGAGCTGCTTTTT CASSASGTGELLF
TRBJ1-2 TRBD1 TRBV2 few TGTGCCAGCAGGACCGGGAGAGCAGGGGGCTTTGGCTACACCTTC CASRTGRAGGFGYTF
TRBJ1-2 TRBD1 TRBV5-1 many TGCGCCAGCAGCACTTCGACAGGGGGCGACTATGGCTACACCTTC CASSTSTGGDYGYTF
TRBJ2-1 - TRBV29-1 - TGCAGCGCCGTCCCGGATTCCTACAATGAGCAGTTCTTC CSAVPDSYNEQFF
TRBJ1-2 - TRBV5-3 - TGTGCTAACTATGACTACACCTTC CANYDYTF
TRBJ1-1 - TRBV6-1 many TGTGCCAGCATTGGATGGGCGCCTGAAGCTTTCTTT CASIGWAPEAFF
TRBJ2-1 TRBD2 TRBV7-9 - TGTGCCAGCAGCTTTGGTAGCGGGGTTTACAATGAGCAGTTCTTC CASSFGSGVYNEQFF
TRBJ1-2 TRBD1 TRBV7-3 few TGTGCCAGCAGCTCAGGGACAGGGGAGGGTGGCTACACCTTC CASSSGTGEGGYTF
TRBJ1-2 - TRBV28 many TGTGCCAGCAGTTTACAGACGTATGGCTACACCTTC CASSLQTYGYTF
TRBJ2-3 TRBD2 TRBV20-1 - TGCAGTGCTAAGCGGGAGGGTAGCACAGATACGCAGTATTTT CSAKREGSTDTQYF
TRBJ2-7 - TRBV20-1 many TGCAGTGCTAGACAGCCTGGGTTGGCGGGCGAGCAGTACTTC CSARQPGLAGEQYF
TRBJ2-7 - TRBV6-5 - TGTGCCAGCAGTTTCAGGACTGGCGACGAGCGGTACTTC CASSFRTGDERYF
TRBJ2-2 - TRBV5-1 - TGCGCCAGCCTGGTCGATACGAACACCGGGGAGCTGTTTTTT CASLVDTNTGELFF
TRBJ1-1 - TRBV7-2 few TGTGCCAGCAGCTTAACTCCAAGGGGGTCCCCTGAAGCTTTCTTT CASSLTPRGSPEAFF
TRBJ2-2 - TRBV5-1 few TGCGCCAGCAGCGCCGGGACGGATAGCCGCGGCACCGGGGAGCTGTTTTTT CASSAGTDSRGTGELFF
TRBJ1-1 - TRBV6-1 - TGTGCCAGCAGAGGACAAGATGTGGCAGCTTTCTTT CASRGQDVAAFF
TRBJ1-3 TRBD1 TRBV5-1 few TGCGCCAGCAGCCCACAGGGGTCTGGAAACACCATATATTTT CASSPQGSGNTIYF
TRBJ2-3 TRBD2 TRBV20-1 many TGCAGTGCTCCGGGACTAGCGGGAGGAAGCACAGATACGCAGTATTTT CSAPGLAGGSTDTQYF
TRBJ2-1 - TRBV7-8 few TGTGCCAGCAGCTTAGAGCGAGCCAATGAGCAGTTCTTC CASSLERANEQFF
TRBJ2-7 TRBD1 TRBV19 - TGTGCCAGTAGCCCTCTTTCCCGGACAGGGCCCTACGAGCAGTACTTC CASSPLSRTGPYEQYF
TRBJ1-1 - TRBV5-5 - TGTGCCAGCAGCGGATCAGTTTCGAACACTGAAGCTTTCTTT CASSGSVSNTEAFF
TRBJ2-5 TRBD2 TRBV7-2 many TGTGCCAGCAGCCGAGGACTAGTCGCGGAGACCCAGTACTTC CASSRGLVAETQYF
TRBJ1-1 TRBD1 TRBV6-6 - TGTGCCTGCAGCCGTAACAGGGGGGGACCACCCACTGAAGCTTTCTTT CACSRNRGGPPTEAFF
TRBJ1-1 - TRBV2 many TGTGCCAGCAGTGTCACCGGGGTCAACACTGAAGCTTTCTTT CASSVTGVNTEAFF
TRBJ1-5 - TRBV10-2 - TGCGCCAGCAGTGAATTACACGGTTCCAATCAGCCCCAGCATTTT CASSELHGSNQPQHF
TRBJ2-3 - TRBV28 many TGTGCCAGCAGTTCAGGACCACGGGACCAAAAGTTT CASSSGPRDQKF
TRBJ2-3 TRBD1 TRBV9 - TGTGCCAGCAGCGTGGAAGGGCTCCCGGGACAGAGCATAGATACGCAGTATTTT CASSVEGLPGQSIDTQYF
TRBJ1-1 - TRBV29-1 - TGCAGCGTTGAAGATAGCAGGAGCACTGAAGCTTTCTTT CSVEDSRSTEAFF
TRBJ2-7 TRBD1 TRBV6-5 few TGTGCCAGCACTCCAATAAGGGGACAGGGACTTGGCGAGCAGTACTTC CASTPIRGQGLGEQYF
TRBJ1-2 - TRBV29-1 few TGCAGCGTTGGGGGCAGGTACTATGGCTACACCTTC CSVGGRYYGYTF
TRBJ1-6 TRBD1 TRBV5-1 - TGCGCCAGCAGCTTCTCGCAGGGGGCATCACCCCTCCACTTT CASSFSQGASPLHF
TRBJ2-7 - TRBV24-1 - TGTGCCACCACAGTGGAGACAGAAACACAACCCTACGAGCAGTACTTC CATTVETETQPYEQYF
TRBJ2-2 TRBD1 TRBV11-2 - TGTGCCAGCAGCGTGGGACAGGGGGCTTTGAACACCGGGGAGCTGTTTTTT CASSVGQGALNTGELFF
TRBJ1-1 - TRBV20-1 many TGCAGTGCTAGAACAGAGGCCGAGAACACTGAAGCTTTCTTT CSARTEAENTEAFF